This TCR beta chain was sequenced in a study of shared clonotypes between healthy human individuals. Points from the study as a whole: Non-shared clonotypes showed lower generation probabilities than clonotypes common to all four donors.

Sequencing was performed with immunoSEQ multiplex PCR; in TCRdb, only in-frame clones are kept and a portion is missing. The sample yields roughly 1,100,000 clones, around 75% seen once. The junction had 13 bases not matched to a gene; V was cut back by 4 bases and J by 6 bases. CDR1 and CDR2 (germline): MDHEN, SYDVKM. This CDR3 region has 17 residues. Points on this clone: The antigen is undetermined.

The sequencing sample was made of memory CD4+ T cells sorted from blood. Subset here: CD45RA-negative fraction. The gene calls are TRBV28 and TRBJ2-2, with 8 bases identical to TRBD1. The TCR was taken from a man aged 18 to 29 in good health. The CDR3 region is CASSSPFGQGVPGELFF. The CDR3 coding sequence is TGTGCCAGCAGTTCTCCTTTTGGACAGGGTGTACCCGGGGAGCTGTTTTTT.